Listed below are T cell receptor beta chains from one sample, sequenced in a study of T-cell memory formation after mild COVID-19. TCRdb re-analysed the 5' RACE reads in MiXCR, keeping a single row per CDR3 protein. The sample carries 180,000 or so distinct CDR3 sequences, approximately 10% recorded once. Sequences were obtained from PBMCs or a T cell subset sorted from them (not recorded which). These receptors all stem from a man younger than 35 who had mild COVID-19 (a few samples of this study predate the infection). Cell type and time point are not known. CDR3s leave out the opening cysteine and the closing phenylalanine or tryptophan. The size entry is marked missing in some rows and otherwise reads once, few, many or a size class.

CDR3aa: ASSLGGPEKLF
abundance: NA
v_gene: TRBV7-2
len: 11

CDR3aa: ASSSPGSGITDTQY
abundance: few
v_gene: TRBV5-4
len: 14

CDR3aa: ASSLGGPGGQPQH
abundance: NA
v_gene: TRBV12-3/TRBV12-4
len: 13

CDR3aa: ASSESGGGYT
abundance: few
v_gene: TRBV25-1
len: 10

CDR3aa: ASSYQGFSNSPLH
abundance: NA
v_gene: TRBV6-5
len: 13

CDR3aa: ASSFTGPSRTDTQY
abundance: NA
v_gene: TRBV5-1
len: 14

CDR3aa: SAPQLAAGDYEQY
abundance: NA
v_gene: TRBV20-1
len: 13

CDR3aa: ASSQIQETQY
abundance: many
v_gene: TRBV5-1
len: 10

CDR3aa: ASSERQGSYYEQY
abundance: few
v_gene: TRBV6-1
len: 13

CDR3aa: ASSIPGWTEAF
abundance: few
v_gene: TRBV6-6
len: 11

CDR3aa: ASSYLGPYESWDEQY
abundance: NA
v_gene: TRBV6-2/TRBV6-3
len: 15

CDR3aa: ASSSSGLQRGEYEQY
abundance: few
v_gene: TRBV7-6
len: 15

CDR3aa: SVEDLPGSAGYT
abundance: NA
v_gene: TRBV29-1
len: 12

CDR3aa: ASSQGQGIGYT
abundance: few
v_gene: TRBV5-1
len: 11

CDR3aa: ASRNRFADTQY
abundance: many
v_gene: TRBV7-8
len: 11

CDR3aa: ATQDGIQSPLH
abundance: few
v_gene: TRBV24-1
len: 11